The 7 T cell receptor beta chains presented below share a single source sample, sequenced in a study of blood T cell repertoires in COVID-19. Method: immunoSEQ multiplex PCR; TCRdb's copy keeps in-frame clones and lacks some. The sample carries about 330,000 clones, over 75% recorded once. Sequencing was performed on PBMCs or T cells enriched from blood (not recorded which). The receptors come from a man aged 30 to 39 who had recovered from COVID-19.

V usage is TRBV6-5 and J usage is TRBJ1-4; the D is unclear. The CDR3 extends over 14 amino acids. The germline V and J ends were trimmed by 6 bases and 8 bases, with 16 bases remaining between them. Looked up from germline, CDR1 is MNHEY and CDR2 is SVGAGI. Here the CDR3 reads CASRGGGNEEKLFF. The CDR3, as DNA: TGTGCCAGCAGAGGAGGAGGGAATGAGGAAAAACTGTTTTTT.

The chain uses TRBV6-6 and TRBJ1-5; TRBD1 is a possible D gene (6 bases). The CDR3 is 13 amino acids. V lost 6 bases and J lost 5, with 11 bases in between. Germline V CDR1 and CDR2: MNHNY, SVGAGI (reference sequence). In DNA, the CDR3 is TGTGCCAGCAGAGAACAGGGAGATCAGCCCCAGCATTTT. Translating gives CASREQGDQPQHF.

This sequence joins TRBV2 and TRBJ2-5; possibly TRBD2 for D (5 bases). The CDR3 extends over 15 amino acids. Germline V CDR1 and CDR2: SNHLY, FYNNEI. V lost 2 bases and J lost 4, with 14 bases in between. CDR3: CASSEPLEGSETQYF. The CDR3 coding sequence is TGTGCCAGCAGTGAACCACTAGAGGGCTCAGAGACCCAGTACTTC.

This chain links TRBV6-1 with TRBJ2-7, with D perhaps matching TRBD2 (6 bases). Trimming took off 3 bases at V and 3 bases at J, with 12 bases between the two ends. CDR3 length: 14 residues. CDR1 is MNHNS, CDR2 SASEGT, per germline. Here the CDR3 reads CASSEGGSGYEQYF. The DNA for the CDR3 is TGTGCCAGCAGTGAGGGGGGTAGCGGCTACGAGCAGTACTTC.

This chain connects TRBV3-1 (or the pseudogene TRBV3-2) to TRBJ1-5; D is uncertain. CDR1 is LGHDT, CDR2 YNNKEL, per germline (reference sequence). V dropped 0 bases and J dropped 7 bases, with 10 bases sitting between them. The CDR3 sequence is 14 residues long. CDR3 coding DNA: TGTGCCAGCAGCCAAGATAGCAGATACCAGCCCCAGCATTTT. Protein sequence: CASSQDSRYQPQHF.

CDR3 nucleotides: TGTGCCAGCAGCCACGGGGGAGCGAACACCGGGGAGCTGTTTTTT. Translation: CASSHGGANTGELFF. The chain joins TRBV3-1 (or the pseudogene TRBV3-2) to TRBJ2-2, with a weak D call TRBD2 (6 bases). Trimming stripped 3 bases from V and 0 bases from J, with 8 bases between. This CDR3 contains 15 residues. Germline-derived CDR1 and CDR2 are LGHDT and YNNKEL (reference sequence).

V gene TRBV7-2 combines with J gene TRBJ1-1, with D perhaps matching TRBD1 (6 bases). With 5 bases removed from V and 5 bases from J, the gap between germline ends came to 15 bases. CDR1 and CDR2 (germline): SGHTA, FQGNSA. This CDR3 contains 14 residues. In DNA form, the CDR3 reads TGTGCCAGCAGCGACTGGGGGCGAGATACTGAAGCTTTCTTT. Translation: CASSDWGRDTEAFF.